This T cell receptor (beta chain) derives from a study of identical twins. TCRdb redid the calling of the 5' RACE reads with MiXCR, one entry per CDR3 protein. The sample has roughly 250,000 distinct CDR3 sequences; 7.5% are singletons. This clonotype was counted ten times or more. V lost 3 bases and J lost 1, with 2 bases in between. The CDR3 is 12 residues long. Another study also made use of these data, one on yellow fever vaccine responses in identical twins.

What was sequenced was CD8+ T cells sorted from blood. This TCR came from a woman aged 18 to 35 in good health. The rearrangement uses TRBV12-3 or TRBV12-4 and TRBJ2-3; D ambiguous. CDR3 DNA sequence: TGTGCCAGCAGTTTCGGCACAGATACGCAGTATTTT. Its protein product is CASSFGTDTQYF.